The sequence of this TCR beta chain was determined in a study of T cells after yellow fever vaccination. Study-level results: Most clones from primary vaccination resurfaced after the booster (about 96% CD4, 88% CD8). Overlap between CD4 and CD8 compartments was detected for a small share of clonotypes.

The 5'RACE template-switching step produced TCR cDNA and added a universal primer site and UMIs. TCRdb analysed the 5' RACE reads with MiXCR anew, one entry per CDR3 protein. This sample yields about 320,000 distinct CDR3 sequences, of which about 6.6% are seen a single time; roughly a sixth belongs to the top ten. This CDR3 is built from 14 residues. V lost 8 bases to trimming and J lost 0 bases, with 15 bases between them. The germline gives CDR1 SGHRS, CDR2 YFSETQ. A few counts support this clonotype. Its specificity is unknown. This clonotype was obtained from a man between 18 and 35 years old who received the YFV17D yellow fever vaccine. The V call is TRBV5-1, the J call TRBJ2-7; D may be TRBD2 (6 bases). Sample: PBMCs, taken 45 days after the first yellow fever vaccination. CDR3 sequence reads: CASASGLHSYEQYF. CDR3 DNA sequence: TGCGCCAGTGCCTCGGGACTTCACTCCTACGAGCAGTACTTC.